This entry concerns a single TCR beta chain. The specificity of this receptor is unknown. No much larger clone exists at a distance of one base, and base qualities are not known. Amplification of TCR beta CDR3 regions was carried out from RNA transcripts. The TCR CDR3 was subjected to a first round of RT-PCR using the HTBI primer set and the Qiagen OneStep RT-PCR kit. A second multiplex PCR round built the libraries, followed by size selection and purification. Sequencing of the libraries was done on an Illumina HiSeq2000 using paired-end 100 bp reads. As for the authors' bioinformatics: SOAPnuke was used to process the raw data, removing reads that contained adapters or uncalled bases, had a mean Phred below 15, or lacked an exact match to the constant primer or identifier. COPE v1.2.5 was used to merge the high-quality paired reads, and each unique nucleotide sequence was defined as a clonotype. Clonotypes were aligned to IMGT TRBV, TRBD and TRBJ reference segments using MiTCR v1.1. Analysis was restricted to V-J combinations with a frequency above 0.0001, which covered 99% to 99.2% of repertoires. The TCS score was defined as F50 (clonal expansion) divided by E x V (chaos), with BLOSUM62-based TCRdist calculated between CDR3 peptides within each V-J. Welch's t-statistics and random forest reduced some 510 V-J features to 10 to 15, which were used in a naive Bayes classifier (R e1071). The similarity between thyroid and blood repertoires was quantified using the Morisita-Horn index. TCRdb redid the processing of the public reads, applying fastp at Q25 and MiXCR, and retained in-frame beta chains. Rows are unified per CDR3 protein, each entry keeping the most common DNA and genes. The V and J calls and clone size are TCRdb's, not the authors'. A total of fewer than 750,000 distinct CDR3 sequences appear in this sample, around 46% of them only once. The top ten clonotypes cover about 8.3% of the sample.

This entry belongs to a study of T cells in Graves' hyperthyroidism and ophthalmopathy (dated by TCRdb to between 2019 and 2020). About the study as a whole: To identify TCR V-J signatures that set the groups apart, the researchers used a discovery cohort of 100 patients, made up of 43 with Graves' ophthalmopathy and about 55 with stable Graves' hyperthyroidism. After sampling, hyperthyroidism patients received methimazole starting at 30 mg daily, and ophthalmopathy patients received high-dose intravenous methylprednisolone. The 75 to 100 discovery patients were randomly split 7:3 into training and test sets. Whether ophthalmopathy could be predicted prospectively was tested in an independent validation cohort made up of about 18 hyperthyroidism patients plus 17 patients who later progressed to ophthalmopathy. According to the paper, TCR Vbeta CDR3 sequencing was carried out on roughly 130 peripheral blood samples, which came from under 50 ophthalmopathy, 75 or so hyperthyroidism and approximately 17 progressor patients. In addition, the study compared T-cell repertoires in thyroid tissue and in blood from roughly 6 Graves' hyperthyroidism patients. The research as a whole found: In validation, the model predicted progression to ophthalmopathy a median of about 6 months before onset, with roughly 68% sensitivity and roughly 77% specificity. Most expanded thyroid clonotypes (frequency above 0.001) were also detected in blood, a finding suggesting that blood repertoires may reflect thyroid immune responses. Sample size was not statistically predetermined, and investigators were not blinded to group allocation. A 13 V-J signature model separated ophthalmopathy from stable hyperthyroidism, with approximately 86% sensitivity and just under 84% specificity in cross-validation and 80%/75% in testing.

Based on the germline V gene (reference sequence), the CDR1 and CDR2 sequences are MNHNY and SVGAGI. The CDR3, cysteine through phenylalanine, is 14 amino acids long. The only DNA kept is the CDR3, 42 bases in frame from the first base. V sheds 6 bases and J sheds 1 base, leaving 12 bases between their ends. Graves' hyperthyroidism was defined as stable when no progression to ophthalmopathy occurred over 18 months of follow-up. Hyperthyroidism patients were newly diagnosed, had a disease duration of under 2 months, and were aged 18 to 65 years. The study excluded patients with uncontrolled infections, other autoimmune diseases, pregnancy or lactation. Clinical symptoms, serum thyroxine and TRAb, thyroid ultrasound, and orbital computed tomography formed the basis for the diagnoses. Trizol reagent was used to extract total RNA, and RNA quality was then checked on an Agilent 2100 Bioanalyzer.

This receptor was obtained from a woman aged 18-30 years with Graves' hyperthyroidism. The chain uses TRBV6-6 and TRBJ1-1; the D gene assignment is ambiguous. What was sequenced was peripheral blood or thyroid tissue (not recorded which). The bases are TGTGCCAGCAGAAAAGGGTCGACGAACACTGAAGCTTTCTTT. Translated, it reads CASRKGSTNTEAFF.